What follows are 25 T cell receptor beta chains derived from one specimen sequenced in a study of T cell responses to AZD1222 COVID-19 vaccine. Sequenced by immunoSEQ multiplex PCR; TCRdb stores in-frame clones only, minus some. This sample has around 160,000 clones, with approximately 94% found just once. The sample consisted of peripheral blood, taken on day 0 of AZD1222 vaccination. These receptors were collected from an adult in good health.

Here the CDR3 DNA reads TGTGCCAGCAGTGGGCAGGGCCAGGAATGGTTTACTGAAGCTTTCTTT. Encoded protein: CASSGQGQEWFTEAFF. This rearrangement joins TRBV6-1 to TRBJ1-1; D may be TRBD1 (5 bases). Trimming cost V 4 bases and J 5 bases, with 20 bases left between them. This CDR3 has 16 amino acids. Looked up from germline, CDR1 is MNHNS and CDR2 is SASEGT.

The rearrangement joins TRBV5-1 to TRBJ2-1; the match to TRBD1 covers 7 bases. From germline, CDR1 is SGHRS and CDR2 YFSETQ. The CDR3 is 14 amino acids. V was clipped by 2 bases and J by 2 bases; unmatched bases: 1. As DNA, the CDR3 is TGCGCCAGCAGCTTCCAGGGGGCCTACAATGAGCAGTTCTTC. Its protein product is CASSFQGAYNEQFF.

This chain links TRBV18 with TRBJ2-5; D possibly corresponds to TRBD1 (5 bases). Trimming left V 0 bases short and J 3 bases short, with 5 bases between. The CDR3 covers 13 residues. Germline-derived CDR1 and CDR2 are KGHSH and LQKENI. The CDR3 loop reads CASSPPTEETQYF. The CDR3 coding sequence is TGTGCCAGCTCACCACCGACAGAAGAGACCCAGTACTTC.

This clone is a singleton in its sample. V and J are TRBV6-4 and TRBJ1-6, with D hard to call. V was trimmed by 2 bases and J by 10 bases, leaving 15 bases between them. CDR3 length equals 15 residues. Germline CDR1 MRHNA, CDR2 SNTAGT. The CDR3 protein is CASSDEGGRGSPLHF. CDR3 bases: TGTGCCAGCAGTGACGAGGGCGGTCGGGGATCACCCCTCCACTTT.

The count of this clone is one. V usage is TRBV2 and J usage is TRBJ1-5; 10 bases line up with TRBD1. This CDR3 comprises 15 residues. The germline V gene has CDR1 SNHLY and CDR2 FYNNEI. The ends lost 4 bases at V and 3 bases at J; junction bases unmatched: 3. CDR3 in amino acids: CASSGQGAYNQPQHF. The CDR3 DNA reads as TGTGCCAGCAGTGGACAGGGGGCGTACAATCAGCCCCAGCATTTT.

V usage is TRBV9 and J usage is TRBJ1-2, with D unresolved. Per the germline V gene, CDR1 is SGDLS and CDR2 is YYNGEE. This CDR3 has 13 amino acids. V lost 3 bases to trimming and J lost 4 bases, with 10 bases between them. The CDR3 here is CASSARSGYGYTF. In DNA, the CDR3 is TGTGCCAGCAGCGCACGGTCCGGCTATGGCTACACCTTC.

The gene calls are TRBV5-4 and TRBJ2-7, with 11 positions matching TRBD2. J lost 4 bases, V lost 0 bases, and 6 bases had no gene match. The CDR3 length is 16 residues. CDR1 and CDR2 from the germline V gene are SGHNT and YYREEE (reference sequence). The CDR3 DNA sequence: TGTGCCAGCAGCTTGGGAGGAACTAGCGGGAGTTACGAGCAGTACTTC. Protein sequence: CASSLGGTSGSYEQYF.

CDR3 bases: TGTGCCAGTAGCCCTAGTAGAGGGGTCCAGCCCCAGCATTTT. This codes for CASSPSRGVQPQHF. The rearrangement links TRBV19 to TRBJ1-5, with TRBD1 as a possible D gene (5 bases). With 6 bases removed from V and 7 bases from J, the gap between germline ends came to 16 bases. Germline V lookup: CDR1 LNHDA, CDR2 SQIVND (reference sequence). The CDR3 consists of 14 residues.

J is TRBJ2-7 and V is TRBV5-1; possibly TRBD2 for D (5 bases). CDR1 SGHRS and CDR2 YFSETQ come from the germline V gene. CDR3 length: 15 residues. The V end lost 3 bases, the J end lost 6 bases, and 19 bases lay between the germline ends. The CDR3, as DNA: TGCGCCAGCAGCTCAGACGGGATGTCTATGACCGAGCAGTACTTC. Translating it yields CASSSDGMSMTEQYF. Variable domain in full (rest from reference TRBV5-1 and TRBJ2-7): KAGVTQTPRYLIKTRGQQVTLSCSPISGHRSVSWYQQTPGQGLQFLFEYFSETQRNKGNFPGRFSGRQFSNSRSEMNVSTLELGDSALYLCASSSDGMSMTEQYFGPGTRLTVT.

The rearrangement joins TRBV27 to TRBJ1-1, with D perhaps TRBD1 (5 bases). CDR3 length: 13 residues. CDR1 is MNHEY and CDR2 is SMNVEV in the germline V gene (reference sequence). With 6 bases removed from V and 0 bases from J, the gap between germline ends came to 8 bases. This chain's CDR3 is CASSRQMNTEAFF. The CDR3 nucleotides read TGTGCCAGCAGCCGACAGATGAACACTGAAGCTTTCTTT.

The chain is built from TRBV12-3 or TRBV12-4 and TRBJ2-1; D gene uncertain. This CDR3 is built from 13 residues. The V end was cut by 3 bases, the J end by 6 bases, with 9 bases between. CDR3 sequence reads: CASSFSSTNEQFF. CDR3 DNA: TGTGCCAGCAGTTTCTCAAGCACCAATGAGCAGTTCTTC.

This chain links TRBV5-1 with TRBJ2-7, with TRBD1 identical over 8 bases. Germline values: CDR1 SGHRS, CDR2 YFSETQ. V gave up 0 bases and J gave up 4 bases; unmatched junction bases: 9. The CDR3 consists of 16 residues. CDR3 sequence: CASSLAYRTGWYEQYF. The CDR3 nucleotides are TGCGCCAGCAGCTTGGCCTACCGGACAGGGTGGTACGAGCAGTACTTC.

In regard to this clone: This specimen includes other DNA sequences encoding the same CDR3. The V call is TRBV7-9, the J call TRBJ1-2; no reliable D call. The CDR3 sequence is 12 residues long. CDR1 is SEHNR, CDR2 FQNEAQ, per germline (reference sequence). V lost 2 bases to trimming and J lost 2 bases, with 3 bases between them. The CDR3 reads CASSLSNYGYTF. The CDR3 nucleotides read TGTGCCAGCAGCTTATCCAACTATGGCTACACCTTC.

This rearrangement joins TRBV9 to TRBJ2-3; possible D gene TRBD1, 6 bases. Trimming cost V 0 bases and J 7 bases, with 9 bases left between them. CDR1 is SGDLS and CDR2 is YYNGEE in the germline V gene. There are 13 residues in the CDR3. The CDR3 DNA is TGTGCCAGCAGCGTAGGTGGACAGTATACGCAGTATTTT. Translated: CASSVGGQYTQYF. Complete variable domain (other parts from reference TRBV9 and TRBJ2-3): DSGVTQTPKHLITATGQRVTLRCSPRSGDLSVYWYQQSLDQGLQFLIQYYNGEERAKGNILERFSAQQFPDLHSELNLSSLELGDSALYFCASSVGGQYTQYFGPGTRLTVL.

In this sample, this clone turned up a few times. The CDR3 coding sequence is TGTGCCAGCAGCTTAGACAGGGGCTATGGCTACACCTTC. Its translation: CASSLDRGYGYTF. V gene TRBV7-9 combines with J gene TRBJ1-2; TRBD1 aligns across 7 bases. This CDR3 is 13 amino acids long. The J segment lost 4 bases and the V segment lost 1 base, leaving 0 bases of the junction unmatched. From germline, CDR1 is SEHNR and CDR2 FQNEAQ (reference sequence).

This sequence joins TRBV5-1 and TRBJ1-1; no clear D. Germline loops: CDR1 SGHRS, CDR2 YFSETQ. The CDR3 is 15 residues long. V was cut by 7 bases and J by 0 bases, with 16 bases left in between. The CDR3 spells CASLKTPHMNTEAFF. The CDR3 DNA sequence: TGCGCCAGCCTAAAGACCCCTCATATGAACACTGAAGCTTTCTTT.

The CDR3 sequence is CASKQTNEKLFF. DNA for the CDR3: TGTGCCAGCAAACAGACTAATGAAAAACTGTTTTTT. This chain connects TRBV28 to TRBJ1-4; D unclear. The CDR3 totals 12 residues. V was pared by 7 bases and J by 2 bases, with 5 bases between. Germline V gives CDR1 MDHEN, CDR2 SYDVKM.

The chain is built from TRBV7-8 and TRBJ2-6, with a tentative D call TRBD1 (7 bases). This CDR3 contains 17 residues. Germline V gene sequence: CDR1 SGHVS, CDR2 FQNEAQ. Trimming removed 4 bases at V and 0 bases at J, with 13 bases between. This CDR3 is CASSSRGTLSGANVLTF. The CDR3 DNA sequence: TGTGCCAGCAGCTCCAGGGGGACTCTCTCTGGGGCCAACGTCCTGACTTTC.

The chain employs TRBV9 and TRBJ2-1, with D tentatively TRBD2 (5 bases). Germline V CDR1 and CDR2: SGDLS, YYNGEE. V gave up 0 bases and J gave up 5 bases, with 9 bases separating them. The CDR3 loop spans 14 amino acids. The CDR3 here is CASSVGGGDNEQFF. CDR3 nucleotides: TGTGCCAGCAGCGTAGGTGGAGGAGACAATGAGCAGTTCTTC.

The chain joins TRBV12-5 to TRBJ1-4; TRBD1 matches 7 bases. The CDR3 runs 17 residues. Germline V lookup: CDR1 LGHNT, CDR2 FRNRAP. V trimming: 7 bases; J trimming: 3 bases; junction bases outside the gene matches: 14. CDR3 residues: CASAGGEGALANEKLFF. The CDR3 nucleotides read TGTGCTAGTGCCGGGGGGGAGGGGGCGCTTGCTAATGAAAAACTGTTTTTT.

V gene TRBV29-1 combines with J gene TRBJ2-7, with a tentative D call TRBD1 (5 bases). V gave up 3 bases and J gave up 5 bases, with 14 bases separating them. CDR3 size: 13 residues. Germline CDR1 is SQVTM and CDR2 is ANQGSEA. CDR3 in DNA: TGCAGCGTTGACAAAGGGGATGGGAACGAGCAGTACTTC. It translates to CSVDKGDGNEQYF.

The CDR3 nucleotides read TGTGCTAGTGGTTCGGGACAGGACCCTTGGGAGACCCAGTACTTC. It yields the protein CASGSGQDPWETQYF. The J gene is TRBJ2-5, the V gene TRBV12-5; 8 bases agree with TRBD1. Unmatched junction bases numbered 9, after V lost 4 bases and J lost 5 bases. In germline, CDR1 is LGHNT, CDR2 FRNRAP. The CDR3 has 15 amino acids.

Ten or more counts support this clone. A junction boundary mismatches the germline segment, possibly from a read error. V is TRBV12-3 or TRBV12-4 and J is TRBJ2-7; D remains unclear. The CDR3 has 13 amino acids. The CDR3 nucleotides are TGTGCCAGCAGTTTATCACCTACGAGCACCCCCCACTTC. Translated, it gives CASSLSPTSTPHF.

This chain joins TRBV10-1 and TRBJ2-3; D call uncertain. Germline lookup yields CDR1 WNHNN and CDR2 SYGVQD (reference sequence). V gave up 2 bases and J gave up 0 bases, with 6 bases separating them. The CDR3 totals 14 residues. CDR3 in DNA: TGCGCCAGCAGTGAGGTGGACAGCACAGATACGCAGTATTTT. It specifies CASSEVDSTDTQYF.

The CDR3 DNA follows: TGTGCCAGCAGCCAAGCGGGAGAGGCGTACGAGCAGTACTTC. This sequence encodes CASSQAGEAYEQYF. The chain is built from TRBV4-2 and TRBJ2-7; maybe TRBD2 (6 bases). CDR3 size: 14 residues. V was pared by 1 base and J by 4 bases, with 11 bases between. The germline V gene has CDR1 LGHNA and CDR2 YNFKEQ.